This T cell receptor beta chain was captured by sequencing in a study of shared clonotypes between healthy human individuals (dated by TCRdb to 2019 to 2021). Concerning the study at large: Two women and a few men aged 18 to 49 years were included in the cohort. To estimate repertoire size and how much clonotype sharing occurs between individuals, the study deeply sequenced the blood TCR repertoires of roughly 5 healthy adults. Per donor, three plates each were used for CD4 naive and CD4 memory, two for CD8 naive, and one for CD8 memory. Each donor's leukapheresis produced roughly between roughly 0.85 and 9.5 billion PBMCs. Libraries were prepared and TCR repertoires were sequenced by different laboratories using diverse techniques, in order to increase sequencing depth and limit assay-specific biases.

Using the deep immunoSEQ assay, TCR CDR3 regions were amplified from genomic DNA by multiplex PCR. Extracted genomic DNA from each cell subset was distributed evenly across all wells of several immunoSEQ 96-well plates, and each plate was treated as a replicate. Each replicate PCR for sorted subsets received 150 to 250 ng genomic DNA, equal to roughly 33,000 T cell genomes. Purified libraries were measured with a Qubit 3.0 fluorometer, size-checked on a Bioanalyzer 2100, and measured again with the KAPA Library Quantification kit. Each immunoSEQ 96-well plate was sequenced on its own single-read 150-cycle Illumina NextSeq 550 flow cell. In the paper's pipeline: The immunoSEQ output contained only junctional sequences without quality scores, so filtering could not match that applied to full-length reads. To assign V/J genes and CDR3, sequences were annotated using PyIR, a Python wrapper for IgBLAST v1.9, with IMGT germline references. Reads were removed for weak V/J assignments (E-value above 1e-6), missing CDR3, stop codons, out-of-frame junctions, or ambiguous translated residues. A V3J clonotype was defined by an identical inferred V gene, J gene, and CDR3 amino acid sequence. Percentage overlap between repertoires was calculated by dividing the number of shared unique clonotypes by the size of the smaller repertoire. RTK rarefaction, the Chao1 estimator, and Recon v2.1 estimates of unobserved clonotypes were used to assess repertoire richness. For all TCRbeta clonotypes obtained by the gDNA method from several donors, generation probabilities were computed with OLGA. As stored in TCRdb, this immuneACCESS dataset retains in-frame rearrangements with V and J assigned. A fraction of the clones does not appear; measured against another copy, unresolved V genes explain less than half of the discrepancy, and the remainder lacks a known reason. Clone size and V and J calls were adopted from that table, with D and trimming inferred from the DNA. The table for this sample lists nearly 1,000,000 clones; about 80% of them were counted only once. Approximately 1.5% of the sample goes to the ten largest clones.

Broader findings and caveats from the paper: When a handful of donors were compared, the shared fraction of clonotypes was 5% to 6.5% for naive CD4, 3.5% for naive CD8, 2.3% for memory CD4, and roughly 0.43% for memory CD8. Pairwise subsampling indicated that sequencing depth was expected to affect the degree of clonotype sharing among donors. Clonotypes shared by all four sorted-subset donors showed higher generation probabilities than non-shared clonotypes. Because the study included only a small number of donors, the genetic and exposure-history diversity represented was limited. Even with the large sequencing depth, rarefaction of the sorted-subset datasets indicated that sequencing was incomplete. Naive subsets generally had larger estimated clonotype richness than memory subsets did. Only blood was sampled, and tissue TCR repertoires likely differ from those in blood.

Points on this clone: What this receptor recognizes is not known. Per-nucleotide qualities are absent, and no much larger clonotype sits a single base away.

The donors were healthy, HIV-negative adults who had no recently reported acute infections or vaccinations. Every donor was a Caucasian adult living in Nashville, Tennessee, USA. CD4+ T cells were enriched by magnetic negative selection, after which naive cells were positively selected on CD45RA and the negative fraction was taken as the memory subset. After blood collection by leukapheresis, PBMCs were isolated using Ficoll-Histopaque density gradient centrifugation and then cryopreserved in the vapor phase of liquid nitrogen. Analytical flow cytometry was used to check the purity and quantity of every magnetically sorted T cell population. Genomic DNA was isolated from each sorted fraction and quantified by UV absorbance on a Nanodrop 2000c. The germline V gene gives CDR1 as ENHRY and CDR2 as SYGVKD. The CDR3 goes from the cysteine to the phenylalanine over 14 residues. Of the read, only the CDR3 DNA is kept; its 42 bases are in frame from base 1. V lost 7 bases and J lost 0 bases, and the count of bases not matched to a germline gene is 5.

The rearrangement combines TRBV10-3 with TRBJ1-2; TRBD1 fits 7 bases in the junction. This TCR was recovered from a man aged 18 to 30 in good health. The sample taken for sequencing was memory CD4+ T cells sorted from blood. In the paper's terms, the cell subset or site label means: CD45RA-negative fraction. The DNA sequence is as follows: TGTGCCATCACCCCACAGGGGTCTAACTATGGCTACACCTTC. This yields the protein CAITPQGSNYGYTF.